The clone carrying this T cell receptor beta chain has ten or more counts. The sample originates from a study of T cells in Graves' hyperthyroidism and ophthalmopathy. The CDR3 sequence is 12 residues long. Trimming pared 3 bases from V and 2 bases from J, leaving 8 bases between. Germline CDR1 reads DFQATT; CDR2 reads SNEGSKA (reference sequence). It was RNA transcripts that yielded the amplified TCR beta CDR3 regions. TCR CDR3 underwent first-round RT-PCR with the HTBI primer set. TCRdb passed the multiplex PCR reads through MiXCR, listing each CDR3 protein once. Of about 420,000 distinct CDR3 sequences in the sample, more than 15% were seen once.

The sequenced material came from blood. The chain carries TRBV20-1 and TRBJ2-7; D gene uncertain. This TCR derives from a woman younger than 30 with Graves' hyperthyroidism. CDR3 sequence reads: CSASLEPYEQYF. For the CDR3, the DNA is TGCAGTGCTAGTTTAGAGCCCTACGAGCAGTACTTC.